This section outlines one TCR beta chain sequence together with its context. Data came from immunoSEQ multiplex PCR; TCRdb stores just in-frame clones and leaves some out. The table has over 200,000 clones, about nine tenths seen once; the top ten hold around a tenth. These data are taken from a study of blood T cell repertoires in COVID-19. Study at large: Spain, Italy and the United States supplied samples that represented acute and convalescent COVID-19.

The V gene's germline CDR1 is WSHSY and CDR2 SAAADI. This CDR3 comprises 14 residues. Trimming shortened V by 3 bases and J by 4 bases, and 12 bases separated the two germline ends. This TCR came from a man in his forties or fifties with COVID-19, enrolled during active disease. The gene calls are TRBV10-2 and TRBJ1-2; no definite D call. Sequenced: peripheral blood. CDR3 sequence reads: CASSDTRDGYGYTF. The DNA of the CDR3 is TGCGCCAGCAGTGATACGAGGGATGGCTATGGCTACACCTTC.